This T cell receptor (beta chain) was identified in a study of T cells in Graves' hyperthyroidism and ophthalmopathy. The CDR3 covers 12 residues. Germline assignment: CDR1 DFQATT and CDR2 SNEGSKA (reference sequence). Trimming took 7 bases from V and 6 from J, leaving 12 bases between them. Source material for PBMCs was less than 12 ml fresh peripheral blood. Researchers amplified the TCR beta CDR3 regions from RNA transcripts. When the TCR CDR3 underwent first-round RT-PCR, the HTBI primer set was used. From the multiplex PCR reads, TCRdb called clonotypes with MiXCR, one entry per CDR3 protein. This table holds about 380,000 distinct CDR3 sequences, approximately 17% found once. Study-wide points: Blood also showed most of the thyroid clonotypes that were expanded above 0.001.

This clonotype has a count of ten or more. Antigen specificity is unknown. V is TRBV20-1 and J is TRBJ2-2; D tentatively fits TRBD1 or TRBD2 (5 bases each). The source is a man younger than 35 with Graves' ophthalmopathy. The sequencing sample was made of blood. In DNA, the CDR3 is TGCAGTGTTGTAGGGGACGCCGGGGAGCTGTTTTTT. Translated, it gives CSVVGDAGELFF.